A single T cell receptor (beta chain) is shown here with its context. Its binding antigen is unknown. Base quality data are lacking; no much larger clone is found one base away. The source of the sample is a study of cytomegalovirus exposure and HLA in healthy donors (dated by TCRdb to 2016 to 2017). General notes on the study: In an earlier analysis of around 540 of the donors, approximately 300 Gb of sequence data and about 110 million unique TCR beta sequences from about 190 million T cells were reported. An early release that covered roughly 600 HLA-typed donors contained about 290 gigabases of sequencing data and approximately 85 million unique TCR sequences. To predict cytomegalovirus infection status, the study combined high-throughput TCR immunosequencing, statistical association of individual TCRs with disease status, and machine learning. The aim of the study was to test whether cataloging public T cell receptors could identify signatures of past pathogen exposure. Rather than drawing on any new phenotypic data, the later analysis identified candidate immune exposures from TCR beta sequences and the way those sequences occurred across donors. A later genetic analysis used genome-wide SNP genotypes for about 60% of the roughly 670 donors, treating that subset as a discovery cohort. An earlier analysis of several hundred of the donors applied high-throughput TCR beta sequencing to assess whether each TCR beta V gene segment acted as functional or pseudogenic. HLA typing covered class I and class II loci at four-digit resolution. Across approximately 400 genotyped donors of the cohort, an average of about 220,000 unique TCR beta nucleotide sequences per donor were sequenced, and roughly 18% of those sequences were non-productive. The study profiled the T cell repertoires of fewer than 850 subjects by immunosequencing and related them to cytomegalovirus serostatus. Besides the first cohort of 500 to 700 subjects, a separate validation cohort made up of roughly 120 different subjects was used. About five DR-DQ haplotypes were treated as single units for association and clustering because of strong linkage in the cohort. Donor age, sex, ethnicity and CMV serostatus were compiled alongside the repertoire data. Among the roughly 410 genotyped donors, roughly 80% belonged to the genetic ancestry cluster associated with self-reported Caucasian donors. Every repertoire in the discovery cohort had been generated on one and the same sequencing platform. Typing coverage differed by locus: A, B, C, DRB1 and DQB1 were typed in roughly 620-630 donors, DQA1 in about 560, DPA1 in roughly 590, and DPB1 in just under 490. A later analysis re-examined previously published TCR beta repertoires from 500 to 700 donors and added high-resolution HLA genotyping to investigate patterns of TCR occurrence. Overall study outcomes, separate from this receptor: Most CMV-associated TCR beta chains appeared to be HLA-restricted in a later analysis, and the HLA associations seemed to be driven largely by CMV exposure. This cohort had only TCR beta chains sequenced, and the lack of alpha or paired-chain data limited which features could be detected. At a false discovery rate of 0.05, a later analysis linked fewer than 20,000 TCR beta sequences to specific HLA alleles. A group of highly shared sequence variants was considered likely to be a technical artifact of the sequencing pipeline. A further reported finding was that TCR beta sequences accurately predicted the HLA-A and HLA-B alleles for most subjects in the first cohort. In a later genetic analysis, fewer N-insertions in productive TCRs were reported among donors in an Asian-associated ancestry cluster than the approximately 710-donor mean. The authors suggested that the approach could potentially be extended to other disease states and immunological phenotypes. In both the original and validation cohorts, the classifier was reported to diagnose cytomegalovirus status with high specificity and sensitivity. Because counts were too low, roughly 17 rarely observed V segments, including chromosome 9 orphons, were left out of the earlier analysis of approximately 580 of the donors. Across donors, most TCR sequences were observed very rarely, whereas some public TCRs were present in many individuals. In a later analysis, the rate of TCR association differed among HLA loci, with DRB1 alleles having the most associated TCRs and HLA-C alleles having the fewest. The study gave a list of 150 to 200 TCR beta chains associated with cytomegalovirus. Three of the identified cytomegalovirus-associated TCR beta chains were confirmed in vitro to be specific for cytomegalovirus antigens. Correlated functional status among segregating V segments might be attributable to linkage disequilibrium, but an unknown experimental factor could not be ruled out. The 87-base-pair reads could not distinguish some IMGT-functional V segments, including TRBV6-2 and TRBV6-3, so those segments were excluded. A later genetic analysis associated a missense DCLRE1C variant with V-gene and J-gene trimming of TCR beta chains, and an independent cohort replicated the association. An earlier analysis of around 500 of the donors showed that most TCR beta V segments appeared in productive rearrangements either about 87% or about 30% of the time, which broadly matched IMGT annotations. Assigning TCR associations to individual alleles was difficult when HLA alleles, especially DR and DQ, strongly co-occurred. A later analysis found that HLA-associated TCR beta chains were more clonally expanded and had lower generation probabilities than equally common non-associated chains. A later analysis reported that several top co-occurrence clusters appeared linked to parvovirus B19, influenza, CMV and Epstein-Barr virus. Presence/absence analyses assumed roughly uniform sequencing depth across donors, an assumption that may not hold. The only immune exposure information available for the cohort was CMV serostatus. Because HLA typing was unavailable for some donors at each locus, only the typed subset was used in association tests.

The cohort consisted of fewer than 700 healthy bone marrow donors. Cohort members were all nominally healthy when sampled, although unrecorded immune exposures were likely present. The donor tested CMV seronegative and was one of the 352 seronegative cohort members. Every donor gave a peripheral blood sample, and the peripheral blood mononuclear cells from that sample were used for TCR beta sequencing. Genomic DNA extraction from the blood cell samples was performed with the Qiagen DNeasy Blood Extraction Kit. Receptor amplification or capture employed the immunoSEQ multiplex PCR assay. For the multiplex PCR, a mixture combining 60 forward primers for TCR Vbeta segments and 13 reverse primers for TCR Jbeta segments was used. Amplification of the CDR3 region of rearranged TCR beta genes was performed with a multiplex PCR assay on genomic DNA. The Illumina HiSeq System was used to sequence the amplified TCR beta libraries as 87-base-pair reads. Per the source publication's procedure: In a later analysis, tens of millions of unique TCR beta chains were counted across the roughly 670 repertoires, and roughly 11 million of these chains were shared by at least two donors. To remove PCR and sequencing errors, raw reads were error-corrected and collapsed into unique sequences using a nearest-neighbor algorithm that merged closely related sequences. CDR3 sequences were aligned to IMGT reference sequences to assign V, D and J gene segments. For a sequence to be retained, at least a six-nucleotide match to both a V gene segment and a J gene segment was required. Rearrangements were called productive when the CDR3 lacked stop codons and stayed in frame with V and J; all others were non-productive. CDR3 was defined according to IMGT convention as the region running from the second conserved V-encoded cysteine to the conserved J-encoded phenylalanine. The earlier analysis of 450 to 750 of the donors excluded any sequence lacking an unambiguous match to a single V gene segment. An earlier analysis of some 610 of the donors called V segments functional above 56.7% productive rearrangements and segregating when the between-donor standard deviation exceeded 5%. A statistical classification framework was built for diagnosing cytomegalovirus status from the catalog of TCR beta chain sequences. In a later analysis, TCR nucleotide sequences were compared against IMGT/GENE-DB human TR gene sequences so that V and J genes could be assigned. A later analysis assigned CDR3 sequences and most-parsimonious VDJ recombination scenarios with the TCRdist pipeline. In a later analysis, each TCR beta chain was defined by its CDR3 amino acid sequence together with its V-gene family, and reads without a unique V-gene family were excluded. To address suspected cross-contamination and a sequencing artifact, a later analysis removed approximately 600 highly shared, low-generation-probability nucleotide sequences. For each public chain, a later analysis derived a clonal expansion index from normalized ranks of inferred template counts within each repertoire. Generation probabilities in a later analysis came from a VDJ recombination model fitted to out-of-frame rearrangements, and those results were checked against IGoR. In a later analysis, hypergeometric tests were used to score TCR-TCR, TCR-HLA and TCR-CMV co-occurrence, with a repertoire-size bias correction applied to TCR pairs. A later analysis estimated false discovery rates by permuting HLA or CMV assignments 20 times. A later analysis grouped co-occurring TCRs with DBSCAN, adding TCRdist sequence similarity when clustering within HLA-allele-positive subsets. Co-occurrence clustering excluded repertoires with fewer than 30,000 or more than 120,000 public chains, plus five with anomalous nucleotide sharing. Imported from immuneACCESS, the table was reduced by TCRdb to in-frame sequences with V and J called. These copies leave out some clones; in studies compared against another copy, an unresolved V gene accounts for under half, and the cause of the remainder is not known. V, J and clone size are those of that table, while D and trimming were read from the DNA. The sample table holds under 110,000 clones, of which 70% to 85% were seen once. The leading ten clones occupy 3.6% of the sample.

The trim is 0 bases for V and 4 bases for J, with a gap of 10 bases between the germline ends. Reading from cysteine to phenylalanine, the CDR3 counts 16 amino acids. The sequence is cut down to CDR3 DNA, 48 bases in frame from base 1. The germline V gene encodes CDR1 SGHAT and CDR2 FQNNGV. The sequencing sample was made of PBMCs. The chain joins TRBV11-2 to TRBJ1-6; no D gene call is confident. The sequence came from a man in his fifties or sixties in good health and CMV-seronegative. The sequence in DNA is TGTGCCAGCAGCTTAGATCGGGTGGCTTATAATTCACCCCTCCACTTT. It translates as CASSLDRVAYNSPLHF.